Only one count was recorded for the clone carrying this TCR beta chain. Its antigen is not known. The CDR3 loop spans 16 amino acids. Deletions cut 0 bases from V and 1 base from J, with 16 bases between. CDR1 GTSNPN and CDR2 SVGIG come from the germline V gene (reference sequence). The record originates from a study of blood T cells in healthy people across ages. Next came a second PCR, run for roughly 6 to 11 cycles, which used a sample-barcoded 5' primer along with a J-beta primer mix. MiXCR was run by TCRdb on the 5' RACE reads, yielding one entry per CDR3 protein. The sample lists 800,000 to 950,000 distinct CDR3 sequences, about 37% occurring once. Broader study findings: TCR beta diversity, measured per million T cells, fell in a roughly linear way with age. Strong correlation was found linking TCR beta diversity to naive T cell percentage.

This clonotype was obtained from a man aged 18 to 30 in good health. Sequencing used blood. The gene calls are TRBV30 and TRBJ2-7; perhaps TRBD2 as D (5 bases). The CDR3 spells CAWSVPLARGSYEQYF. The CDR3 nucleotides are TGTGCCTGGAGTGTTCCCTTGGCTAGAGGGTCCTACGAGCAGTACTTC.